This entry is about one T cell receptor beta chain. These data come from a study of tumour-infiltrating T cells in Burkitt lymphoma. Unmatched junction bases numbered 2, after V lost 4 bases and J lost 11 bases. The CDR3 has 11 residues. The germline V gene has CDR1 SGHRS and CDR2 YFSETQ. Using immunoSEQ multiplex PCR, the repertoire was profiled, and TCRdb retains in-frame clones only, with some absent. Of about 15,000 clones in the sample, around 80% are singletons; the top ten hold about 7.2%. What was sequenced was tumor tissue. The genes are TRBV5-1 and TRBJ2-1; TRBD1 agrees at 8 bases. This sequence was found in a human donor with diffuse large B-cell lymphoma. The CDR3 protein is CASSGTGQQFF. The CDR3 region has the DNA TGCGCCAGCAGCGGGACAGGTCAGCAGTTCTTC.